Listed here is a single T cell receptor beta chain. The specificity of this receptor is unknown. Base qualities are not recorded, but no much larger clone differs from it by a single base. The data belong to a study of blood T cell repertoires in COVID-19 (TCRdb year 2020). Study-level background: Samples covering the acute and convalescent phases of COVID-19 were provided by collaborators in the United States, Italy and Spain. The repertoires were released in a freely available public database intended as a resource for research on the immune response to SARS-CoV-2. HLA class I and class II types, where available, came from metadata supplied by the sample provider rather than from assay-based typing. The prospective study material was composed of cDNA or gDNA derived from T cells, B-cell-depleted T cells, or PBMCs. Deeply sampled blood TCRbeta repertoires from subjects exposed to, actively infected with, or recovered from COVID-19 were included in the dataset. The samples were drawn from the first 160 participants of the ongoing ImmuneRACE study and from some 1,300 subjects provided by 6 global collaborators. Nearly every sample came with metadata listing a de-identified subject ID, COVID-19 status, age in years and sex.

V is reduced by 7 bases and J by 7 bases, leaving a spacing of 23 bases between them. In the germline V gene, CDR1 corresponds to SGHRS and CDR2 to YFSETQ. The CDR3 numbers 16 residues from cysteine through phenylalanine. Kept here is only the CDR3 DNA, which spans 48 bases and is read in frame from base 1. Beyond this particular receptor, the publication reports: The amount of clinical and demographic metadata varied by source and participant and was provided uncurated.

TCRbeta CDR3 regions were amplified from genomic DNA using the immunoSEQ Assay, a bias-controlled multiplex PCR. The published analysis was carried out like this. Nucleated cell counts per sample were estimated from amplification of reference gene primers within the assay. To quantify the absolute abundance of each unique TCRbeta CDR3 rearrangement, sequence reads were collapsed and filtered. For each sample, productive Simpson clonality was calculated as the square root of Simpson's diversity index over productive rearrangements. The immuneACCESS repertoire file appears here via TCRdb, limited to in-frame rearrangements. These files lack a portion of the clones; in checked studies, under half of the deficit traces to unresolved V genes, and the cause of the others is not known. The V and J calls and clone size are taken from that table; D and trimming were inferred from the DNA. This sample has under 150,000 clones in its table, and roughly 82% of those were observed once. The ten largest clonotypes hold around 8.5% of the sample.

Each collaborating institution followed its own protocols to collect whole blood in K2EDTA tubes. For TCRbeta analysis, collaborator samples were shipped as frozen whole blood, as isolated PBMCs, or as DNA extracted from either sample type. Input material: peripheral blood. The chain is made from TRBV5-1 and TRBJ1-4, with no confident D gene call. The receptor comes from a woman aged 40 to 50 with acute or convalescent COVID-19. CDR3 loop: CASYAGREGVGEKLFF. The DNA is TGCGCCAGCTACGCCGGCCGGGAGGGAGTAGGTGAAAAACTGTTTTTT.